Listed below are T cell receptor beta chains from one sample, sequenced in a study of shared clonotypes between healthy human individuals. The protocol was immunoSEQ multiplex PCR, while the TCRdb copy is restricted to in-frame clones and leaves out a portion. This table holds 2 million to 2.5 million clones, nearly 97% found once. Sequencing used naive CD4+ T cells sorted from blood. The receptors derive from a young man in good health. The CDR3 runs from the conserved cysteine through the conserved F or W. D genes are given only for firm matches. Not all rows give a size; the values are once, few, many and, for expanded clones, a class.

TRBV12-5	NA	TRBJ1-1	NA	CASGPGGTEAFF	TGTGCTAGTGGTCCGGGGGGCACTGAAGCTTTCTTT
TRBV7-8	NA	TRBJ2-5	NA	CASSLGGLETQYF	TGTGCCAGCAGCTTGGGAGGCCTGGAGACCCAGTACTTC
TRBV27	TRBD2	TRBJ2-7	NA	CASSQTSGSASSYEQYF	TGTGCCAGCAGCCAAACTAGCGGGAGTGCCAGCTCCTACGAGCAGTACTTC
TRBV6-5	TRBD1	TRBJ1-3	NA	CASSSLDRVGNTIYF	TGTGCCAGCAGTTCGCTCGACAGGGTAGGAAACACCATATATTTT
TRBV27	NA	TRBJ1-4	once	CASKTWDGTNEKLFF	TGTGCCAGCAAGACCTGGGATGGAACTAATGAAAAACTGTTTTTT
TRBV5-1	NA	TRBJ1-5	NA	CASSLGTDNQPQHF	TGCGCCAGCAGCTTGGGAACAGACAATCAGCCCCAGCATTTT
TRBV25-1	TRBD2	TRBJ2-4	NA	CASSESGGSNDIQYF	TGTGCCAGCAGTGAATCGGGCGGGAGTAATGACATTCAGTACTTC
TRBV7-9	NA	TRBJ2-3	once	CASSPTRADTQYF	TGTGCCAGCAGCCCTACGCGGGCAGATACGCAGTATTTT
TRBV19	NA	TRBJ2-7	NA	CASSIGLGPSYEQYF	TGTGCCAGTAGTATAGGTCTCGGTCCTTCCTACGAGCAGTACTTC
TRBV6-7	NA	TRBJ2-4	NA	CASTDDARDDAKNIQYF	TGTGCCAGCACCGATGATGCACGGGACGATGCCAAAAACATTCAGTACTTC
TRBV28	TRBD1	TRBJ1-5	NA	CASRTPTGQYSNQPQHF	TGTGCCAGCAGAACTCCTACGGGACAGTATAGCAATCAGCCCCAGCATTTT
TRBV30	TRBD1	TRBJ2-4	NA	CAWGVERQGVHLAKNIQYF	TGTGCCTGGGGGGTCGAAAGACAGGGGGTTCACTTAGCCAAAAACATTCAGTACTTC
TRBV5-1	NA	TRBJ2-2	NA	CASSPDIGVNTGELFF	TGCGCCAGCAGCCCGGACATAGGGGTAAACACCGGGGAGCTGTTTTTT
TRBV6-1	NA	TRBJ1-5	NA	CASSEGGSQPQHF	TGTGCCAGCAGTGAAGGGGGCTCTCAGCCCCAGCATTTT
TRBV7-2	NA	TRBJ2-7	NA	CASSSGREQYF	TGTGCCAGCAGCTCGGGACGCGAGCAGTACTTC
TRBV7-3	TRBD2	TRBJ2-3	NA	CASSLTSGLAGNTDTQYF	TGTGCCAGCAGCTTAACTTCGGGACTAGCGGGGAACACAGATACGCAGTATTTT
TRBV4-1	TRBD2	TRBJ2-5	NA	CASSQDAGTSGQETQYF	TGCGCCAGCAGCCAAGATGCGGGGACTAGCGGCCAAGAGACCCAGTACTTC
TRBV6-5	NA	TRBJ1-1	NA	CASSYSTGATEAFF	TGTGCCAGCAGTTACTCGACAGGTGCCACTGAAGCTTTCTTT
TRBV20-1	NA	TRBJ2-5	NA	CSATGATQYF	TGCAGTGCTACGGGGGCAACCCAGTACTTC
TRBV4-3	TRBD2	TRBJ2-7	NA	CASSRTSGVTYEQYF	TGCGCCAGCAGCCGTACTAGCGGGGTTACCTACGAGCAGTACTTC